The following is a T cell receptor (beta chain) sequence with its context. The data were taken from a study of low-dose radiotherapy and immunotherapy resistance in tumors. The wider study: On a schedule of every two weeks, intravenous cyclophosphamide at a dose of 200 mg/m2 was delivered one day before each radiation and immunotherapy administration.

Alpha and beta chains were covered, as first-strand cDNA relied on TRAV- and TRBV-specific primers. Over around 19 PCR cycles, TCRs were amplified from a constant-region primer and V-primer adapter. TCRdb re-called the reads with MiXCR, one entry per CDR3 protein. Among about 100,000 distinct CDR3 sequences listed, roughly 20% were seen once. The CDR3 loop spans 11 amino acids. Per the germline V gene, CDR1 is DFQATT and CDR2 is SNEGSKA (reference sequence). Trimming took off 6 bases at V and 6 bases at J, with 9 bases between the two ends. Time point defined: after trial treatment. Treatment of the sample: LDRT plus nivolumab, ipilimumab, low-dose cyclophosphamide and aspirin (RACIN trial).

The origin of this receptor is a male donor with prostate cancer. The genes are TRBV20-1 and TRBJ2-1, with a tentative D call TRBD1 (6 bases). This material consisted of PBMCs, taken after low-dose radiotherapy plus immunotherapy. The CDR3 protein is CSAGAFNEQFF. The CDR3 bases are TGCAGTGCGGGGGCGTTCAATGAGCAGTTCTTC.